The 23 T cell receptor beta chains listed next were all sequenced from one sample in a study of blood T cell repertoires in COVID-19. TCRdb's copy holds only in-frame clones and misses some; the assay was immunoSEQ multiplex PCR. This sample has some 120,000 clones, with around nine tenths found just once. Sequencing input: peripheral blood. The receptors were gathered from a man over 45 with acute or convalescent COVID-19.

The chain links TRBV7-2 to TRBJ1-2, with no clear D. V lost 1 base and J lost 0, with 12 bases in between. The CDR3 sequence is 16 residues long. Per the germline V gene, CDR1 is SGHTA and CDR2 is FQGNSA. This CDR3 is CASSLVSGTTNYGYTF. The DNA for the CDR3 is TGTGCCAGCAGCTTAGTGTCGGGAACAACTAACTATGGCTACACCTTC.

V and J are TRBV2 and TRBJ1-3; 8 bases are shared with TRBD1. Germline V gives CDR1 SNHLY, CDR2 FYNNEI. Trimming removed 6 bases from V and 4 bases from J; junction bases left unmatched: 5. The CDR3 is 14 amino acids. This CDR3 reads CASSPGQDGNTIYF. DNA for the CDR3: TGTGCCAGCAGCCCGGGACAGGACGGAAACACCATATATTTT.

The V gene is TRBV14, the J gene TRBJ1-1; D is perhaps TRBD1 (5 bases). Germline V gene lookup returns CDR1 SGHDN and CDR2 FVKESK. This CDR3 spans 13 amino acids. Trimming cost V 4 bases and J 10 bases, with 16 bases left between them. The CDR3 bases are TGTGCCAGCAGCCTCCCAGGTGGGAGGGGAGCTTTCTTT. Translation gives CASSLPGGRGAFF.

The rearrangement links TRBV27 to TRBJ1-6, with D unresolved. This CDR3 is 15 amino acids long. CDR1 and CDR2 from the germline V gene are MNHEY and SMNVEV (reference sequence). Trimming took 5 bases from V and 9 from J, leaving 17 bases between them. CDR3 coding DNA: TGTGCCAGCAGTCCCATAGGGAGGGAGGGTTCACCCCTCCACTTT. Translating it yields CASSPIGREGSPLHF.

The CDR3 DNA sequence: TGCGCCAGCAGCCAAGAGGTGGGGAGCTCCTACGAGCAGTACTTC. This codes for CASSQEVGSSYEQYF. This sequence joins TRBV4-1 and TRBJ2-7, with TRBD2 as a possible D gene (5 bases). V shed 0 bases and J shed 0 bases, with 9 bases lying between them. The CDR3 has 15 amino acids. Per the germline V gene, CDR1 is MGHRA and CDR2 is YSYEKL.

The table lists this clone with a few counts. The rearrangement joins TRBV27 to TRBJ2-4, with TRBD2 matching 9 bases. CDR1 is MNHEY, CDR2 SMNVEV, per germline (reference sequence). CDR3 size: 17 residues. V dropped 0 bases and J dropped 6; count of bases not matched to a gene: 9. The CDR3 spells CASSLSPSGIGANIQYF. The CDR3, as DNA: TGTGCCAGCAGTTTATCCCCTAGCGGGATAGGGGCAAACATTCAGTACTTC.

The rearrangement joins TRBV5-6 to TRBJ2-5; weak D call: TRBD2 (6 bases). The germline V gene encodes CDR1 SGHDT and CDR2 YYEEEE. This CDR3 contains 14 residues. Trimming cost V 2 bases and J 4 bases, with 12 bases left between them. In DNA form, the CDR3 reads TGTGCCAGCAGCTTTCAGGCCGGGGGAGAGACCCAGTACTTC. Its protein product is CASSFQAGGETQYF.

The chain recombines TRBV7-2 with TRBJ2-7; D is perhaps TRBD1 (5 bases). This CDR3 region has 11 residues. The ends were cut back, 5 bases at V and 7 bases at J, with 9 bases in the middle. The V gene's germline CDR1 is SGHTA and CDR2 FQGNSA. CDR3 coding DNA: TGTGCCAGCAGCCAAAAGGGGGAGCAGTACTTC. Amino acids: CASSQKGEQYF.

The genes are TRBV7-9 and TRBJ2-1, with TRBD2 identical over 13 bases. Germline trimming cut 5 bases from V and 8 bases from J; bases unmatched to any gene: 12. The CDR3 runs to 17 residues. Germline loops: CDR1 SEHNR, CDR2 FQNEAQ (reference sequence). The CDR3 nucleotides read TGTGCCAGCAGCCCCGGGACTAGCGGGAAAAGGGGGGATGAGCAGTTCTTC. Amino acid sequence: CASSPGTSGKRGDEQFF. Supplemented by reference TRBV7-9 and TRBJ2-1, the full variable domain reads DTGVSQNPRHKITKRGQNVTFRCDPISEHNRLYWYRQTLGQGPEFLTYFQNEAQLEKSRLLSDRFSAERPKGSFSTLEIQRTEQGDSAMYLCASSPGTSGKRGDEQFFGPGTRLTVL.

The V call is TRBV7-2, the J call TRBJ2-7; D might be TRBD2 (6 bases). The CDR3 totals 16 residues. Trimming cost V 1 base and J 6 bases, with 19 bases left between them. Looked up from germline, CDR1 is SGHTA and CDR2 is FQGNSA. CDR3 coding DNA: TGTGCCAGCAGCTTAGTATCGGGGGTTTTCCAAGGCGAGCAGTACTTC. Translating it yields CASSLVSGVFQGEQYF.

The chain links TRBV9 to TRBJ1-2, with no clear D. V gave up 2 bases and J gave up 13 bases, with 18 bases separating them. Germline V CDR1 and CDR2: SGDLS, YYNGEE. This CDR3 is built from 13 residues. This chain's CDR3 is CASSVSVEGIGTF. CDR3 DNA: TGTGCCAGCAGCGTGTCAGTGGAGGGCATCGGCACCTTC. The whole variable domain, remainder taken from reference TRBV9 and TRBJ1-2, is DSGVTQTPKHLITATGQRVTLRCSPRSGDLSVYWYQQSLDQGLQFLIQYYNGEERAKGNILERFSAQQFPDLHSELNLSSLELGDSALYFCASSVSVEGIGTFGSGTRLTVV.

This clone has only one observation. J is TRBJ2-5 and V is TRBV19; TRBD2 is a possible D gene (6 bases). CDR1 is LNHDA, CDR2 SQIVND, per germline (reference sequence). The CDR3 extends over 17 amino acids. Deletions cut 1 base from V and 9 bases from J, with 24 bases between. CDR3 DNA sequence: TGTGCCAGTAGTATAGGGCAAGGGACTGATCGGATGGTTGCCCAGTACTTC. It translates to CASSIGQGTDRMVAQYF.

This chain connects TRBV6-5 to TRBJ2-7, with a possible D match to TRBD2 (5 bases). V gave up 8 bases and J gave up 0 bases, with 11 bases separating them. This CDR3 has 13 residues. Germline loops: CDR1 MNHEY, CDR2 SVGAGI. The CDR3 DNA reads as TGTGCCAGCTGGACGGGGAGCTCCTACGAGCAGTACTTC. This sequence encodes CASWTGSSYEQYF.

The V gene is TRBV6-2 or TRBV6-3, the J gene TRBJ2-5, with no clear D. The ends were cut back, 2 bases at V and 0 bases at J, with 4 bases in the middle. The CDR3 has 13 amino acids. The germline V gene has CDR1 MNHEY and CDR2 SVGEGT. The CDR3 DNA sequence: TGTGCCAGCAGTTACGTTAACCAAGAGACCCAGTACTTC. Its translation: CASSYVNQETQYF.

V usage is TRBV24-1 and J usage is TRBJ2-3; TRBD1 matches 8 bases. V was pared by 1 base and J by 4 bases, with 3 bases of the junction left unmatched. This CDR3 region has 15 residues. Per germline, CDR1 KGHDR and CDR2 SFDVKD. CDR3 sequence (DNA): TGTGCCACCAGTGATTTCGGACAGGGCGCAGATACGCAGTATTTT. It codes for CATSDFGQGADTQYF.

The J gene is TRBJ1-1, the V gene TRBV5-1; no clear D gene. This CDR3 contains 14 residues. Deletions cut 4 bases from V and 1 base from J, with 11 bases between. The V gene's germline CDR1 is SGHRS and CDR2 YFSETQ. The CDR3 spells CASSGLDGNTEAFF. The CDR3 DNA reads as TGCGCCAGCAGCGGCCTAGACGGGAACACTGAAGCTTTCTTT.

The chain employs TRBV11-3 and TRBJ2-3, with TRBD2 as a possible D gene (6 bases). V shed 5 bases and J shed 5 bases, with 8 bases lying between them. CDR1 is SGHNT, CDR2 YENEEA, per germline. The CDR3 spans 12 residues. The CDR3 loop is CASSPGGDTQYF. The CDR3 DNA reads as TGTGCCAGCAGCCCCGGGGGAGATACGCAGTATTTT.

The chain is built from TRBV7-9 and TRBJ2-1; D gene uncertain. Per germline, CDR1 SEHNR and CDR2 FQNEAQ (reference sequence). The CDR3 sequence is 12 residues long. V lost 8 bases and J lost 3, with 8 bases in between. The CDR3 sequence is CASRRVYNEQFF. Written as DNA, the CDR3 is TGTGCCAGCCGAAGAGTCTACAATGAGCAGTTCTTC.

Notes on this clone: Other DNA sequences in the same sample also yield this CDR3. The chain combines TRBV5-1 with TRBJ1-2; D not resolved. The germline V gene has CDR1 SGHRS and CDR2 YFSETQ. The CDR3 runs 13 residues. Trimming pared 0 bases from V and 2 bases from J, leaving 5 bases between. This CDR3 is CASSLATNYGYTF. The CDR3 nucleotides read TGCGCCAGCAGCTTGGCTACCAACTATGGCTACACCTTC.

The chain recombines TRBV7-9 with TRBJ1-2; no firm D call. The germline V and J ends were trimmed by 3 bases and 3 bases, with 8 bases remaining between them. The CDR3 runs 13 residues. Looked up from germline, CDR1 is SEHNR and CDR2 is FQNEAQ (reference sequence). Here the CDR3 reads CASSFLRDYGYTF. The CDR3 DNA reads TGTGCCAGCAGCTTTTTACGGGACTATGGCTACACCTTC.

This clone appeared a single time. The chain has TRBV5-1 and TRBJ1-2; possible D gene TRBD1, 6 bases. The CDR3 runs 13 residues. Trimming stripped 4 bases from V and 2 bases from J, with 9 bases between. Germline CDR1 is SGHRS and CDR2 is YFSETQ. CDR3 sequence: CASSGDKNYGYTF. DNA for the CDR3: TGCGCCAGCAGCGGGGACAAAAACTATGGCTACACCTTC.

CDR3 loop: CASRHSTSGVTYEQYF. CDR3 DNA: TGTGCCAGCAGGCATTCCACTAGCGGGGTTACCTACGAGCAGTACTTC. The chain links TRBV2 to TRBJ2-7; 10 nucleotides agree with TRBD2. The ends lost 6 bases at V and 2 bases at J; junction bases unmatched: 10. In germline, CDR1 is SNHLY, CDR2 FYNNEI. The CDR3 is 16 amino acids.

This sequence joins TRBV25-1 and TRBJ1-2, with TRBD1 identical over 9 bases. Germline CDR1 reads MGHDK; CDR2 reads SYGVNS. CDR3 length: 14 amino acids. With V trimmed by 4 bases and J by 6 bases, 6 bases remained unmatched. DNA of the CDR3: TGTGCCAGCAGTGGAGGACAGGGGTGGCATGGCTACACCTTC. It translates to CASSGGQGWHGYTF.